What follows are 26 T cell receptor beta chains derived from one specimen sequenced in a study of response to subunit inactivated influenza vaccine. TCRdb called the RT-PCR reads again in MiXCR, with one record for every CDR3 protein. Here the sample spans hundreds of thousands of distinct CDR3 sequences, 11% being singletons. The sample in question was PBMCs from blood, obtained 40 to 50 days after vaccination. The receptors come from a man aged 50 or older who received an inactivated influenza vaccine.

The V gene is TRBV29-1, the J gene TRBJ1-1; D is unclear. CDR1 is SQVTM, CDR2 ANQGSEA, per germline. V was cut by 8 bases and J by 5 bases, with 12 bases left in between. CDR3 length equals 11 residues. CDR3 nucleotide sequence: TGCAGCTCAACCGAGAAGACTGAAGCTTTCTTT. Its translation is CSSTEKTEAFF. Variable domain in full (rest from reference TRBV29-1 and TRBJ1-1): SAVISQKPSRDICQRGTSLTIQCQVDSQVTMMFWYRQQPGQSLTLIATANQGSEATYESGFVIDKFPISRPNLTFSTLTVSNMSPEDSSIYLCSSTEKTEAFFGQGTRLTVV.

This clonotype was counted ten times or more. V and J are TRBV5-1 and TRBJ2-1, with D maybe TRBD2 (5 bases). In germline, CDR1 is SGHRS, CDR2 YFSETQ. The ends were cut back, 3 bases at V and 0 bases at J, with 13 bases in the middle. The CDR3 consists of 16 residues. This CDR3 reads CASSSRSGSSYNEQFF. DNA of the CDR3: TGCGCCAGCAGCTCGAGGTCTGGGAGCTCCTACAATGAGCAGTTCTTC.

This chain links TRBV20-1 with TRBJ2-1; 7 nucleotides agree with TRBD2. Germline V gene sequence: CDR1 DFQATT, CDR2 SNEGSKA (reference sequence). This CDR3 is built from 15 residues. V was pared by 0 bases and J by 3 bases, with 5 bases of the junction left unmatched. The CDR3 reads CSARDLADHYNEQFF. For the CDR3, the DNA is TGCAGTGCTAGAGATCTAGCGGACCACTACAATGAGCAGTTCTTC.

Only a few counts were recorded for this clonotype. The V gene is TRBV20-1, the J gene TRBJ1-6, with a weak D call TRBD1 (6 bases). The V end lost 1 base, the J end lost 10 bases, and 11 bases lay between the germline ends. This CDR3 spans 13 amino acids. In germline, CDR1 is DFQATT, CDR2 SNEGSKA (reference sequence). The CDR3 spells CSARVRGDSPLHF. CDR3 DNA: TGCAGTGCTAGAGTCAGGGGAGACTCACCCCTCCACTTT.

Details on this clonotype: The junction and the germline gene differ at one end; a read error may be behind it. This chain connects TRBV7-9 to TRBJ2-7, with a tentative D call TRBD1 (6 bases). Germline V gene lookup returns CDR1 SEHNR and CDR2 FQNEAQ (reference sequence). The CDR3 is 14 amino acids. CDR3 in amino acids: CASRPSGTLYEQNF. The CDR3 region has the DNA TGTGCCAGCAGACCTTCCGGGACACTCTACGAGCAGAACTTC.

V and J are TRBV7-9 and TRBJ2-7; TRBD2 aligns across 8 bases. Germline CDR1 is SEHNR and CDR2 is FQNEAQ (reference sequence). Trimming cost V 3 bases and J 7 bases; bases outside gene matches: 11. The CDR3 length is 15 residues. CDR3 protein: CASSFRTGGPGEQYF. The CDR3 coding sequence is TGTGCCAGCAGCTTTCGTACGGGAGGGCCGGGGGAGCAGTACTTC.

This clonotype was found many times. The chain couples TRBV5-8 to TRBJ2-1; D ambiguous. Germline CDR1 and CDR2: SGHTS and YDEGEE. V was cut by 9 bases and J by 7 bases, with 5 bases left in between. The CDR3 runs to 9 residues. As DNA, the CDR3 is TGTGCCACAACGAATGAGCAGTTCTTC. This sequence encodes CATTNEQFF.

In its sample, this clonotype was seen a few times. This rearrangement joins TRBV4-3 to TRBJ2-7, with a possible D match to TRBD1 (6 bases). Germline-derived CDR1 and CDR2 are LGHNA and YSLEER. The CDR3 has 15 amino acids. Deletions cut 3 bases from V and 3 bases from J, with 15 bases between. The CDR3 is CASSQDLGTNYEQYF. The CDR3 bases are TGCGCCAGCAGCCAGGACCTCGGGACAAACTACGAGCAGTACTTC.

This clonotype was detected a few times. The rearrangement links TRBV24-1 to TRBJ2-1; 12 bases are shared with TRBD2. Losses at the gene ends were 2 bases for V and 8 bases for J; bases not matched to a gene: 6. This CDR3 has 16 residues. Germline values: CDR1 KGHDR, CDR2 SFDVKD. CDR3 region: CATSDSPSGRVDEQFF. CDR3 in DNA: TGTGCCACCAGTGATTCCCCTAGCGGGAGGGTCGATGAGCAGTTCTTC.

To note about this clonotype: A read error is possible here, since a much larger clone lies one base away. The rearrangement joins TRBV12-3 or TRBV12-4 to TRBJ2-7; D call uncertain. The CDR3 contains 13 residues. In nucleotides, the CDR3 is TGTGCCTGCAGTTTTTTAGGAGCCTACGAGCAGTACTTC. It specifies CACSFLGAYEQYF.

The V and J genes are TRBV11-2 and TRBJ2-2; D is possibly TRBD1 (5 bases). The end of the DNA fits TRBJ1-4 better, so the J call may be wrong. CDR3 size: 12 residues. Looked up from germline, CDR1 is SGHAT and CDR2 is FQNNGV. Written as DNA, the CDR3 is TGTGCCAGCAGCTTAGAGCAGGGAAAACTGTTTTTT. It translates to CASSLEQGKLFF.

This clonotype appeared many times. As DNA, the CDR3 is TGCAGTGCACCGAGCGGGAGTATGTACGAGCAGTACTTC. Translated: CSAPSGSMYEQYF. The V call is TRBV20-1, the J call TRBJ2-7; 8 bases are a match to TRBD2. After removal of 6 bases from V and 4 bases from J, the junction contained 8 bases not matched to a gene. This CDR3 has 13 amino acids. The germline V gene encodes CDR1 DFQATT and CDR2 SNEGSKA (reference sequence).

This rearrangement joins TRBV19 to TRBJ2-7, with 8 nucleotides matching TRBD1. V shed 6 bases, J shed 0 bases, and the junction held 10 bases outside the gene matches. The germline V gene encodes CDR1 LNHDA and CDR2 SQIVND (reference sequence). The CDR3 covers 16 residues. This CDR3 reads CASSTNRDRYSYEQYF. The CDR3 bases are TGTGCCAGTAGCACTAACCGGGACAGGTACTCCTACGAGCAGTACTTC.

This clonotype was counted between two and nine times. This rearrangement joins TRBV7-8 to TRBJ2-5; D not resolved. Germline loops: CDR1 SGHVS, CDR2 FQNEAQ. The V and J ends lost 0 bases and 2 bases respectively, with 13 bases between them. This CDR3 is 16 amino acids long. CDR3 region: CASSLAYRTAQETQYF. CDR3 sequence (DNA): TGTGCCAGCAGCTTAGCTTATAGGACCGCTCAAGAGACCCAGTACTTC. Using reference TRBV7-8 and TRBJ2-5 for the parts outside the CDR3, the full variable domain is GAGVSQSPRYKVAKRGQDVALRCDPISGHVSLFWYQQALGQGPEFLTYFQNEAQLDKSGLPSDRFFAERPEGSVSTLKIQRTQQEDSAVYLCASSLAYRTAQETQYFGPGTRLLVL.

The chain uses TRBV18 and TRBJ2-5, with 7 bases matching TRBD2. Germline CDR1 KGHSH, CDR2 LQKENI. The ends lost 6 bases at V and 4 bases at J; junction bases unmatched: 14. This CDR3 has 16 residues. CDR3 DNA: TGTGCCAGCTCGCCCACCTCGGGTTCTAGCGGAGAGACCCAGTACTTC. Its protein is CASSPTSGSSGETQYF.

This clonotype was seen at least ten times. The CDR3 here is CASSLSIATGGGGYTF. CDR3 sequence (DNA): TGTGCCAGCAGCTTGTCTATAGCGACGGGTGGAGGTGGCTACACCTTC. V usage is TRBV5-6 and J usage is TRBJ1-2; D not resolved. V was shortened by 1 base and J by 7 bases, with 20 bases between the two germline ends. The CDR3 is made up of 16 amino acids. Germline CDR1 SGHDT, CDR2 YYEEEE.

Worth noting for this clonotype: This may arise from a read error, as a much more abundant clone is one base away. No conserved phenylalanine or tryptophan ends this CDR3, so it is likely a read error. V is TRBV20-1 and J is TRBJ2-7; no definite D call. The germline V gene has CDR1 DFQATT and CDR2 SNEGSKA (reference sequence). Trimming took 4 bases from V and 2 from J, leaving 6 bases between them. This CDR3 has 11 residues. The CDR3 protein is CSAIDTYEQYI. CDR3 coding DNA: TGCAGTGCTATCGACACCTACGAGCAGTACATC.

This chain joins TRBV11-2 and TRBJ2-5, with 7 bases matching TRBD1. This CDR3 has 14 amino acids. Germline assignment: CDR1 SGHAT and CDR2 FQNNGV. V lost 5 bases and J lost 4; bases outside the gene matches: 7. CDR3: CASSRTGWGETQYF. The CDR3, as DNA: TGTGCCAGCAGCCGGACAGGTTGGGGAGAGACCCAGTACTTC.

The chain uses TRBV6-6 and TRBJ2-2; D unresolved. CDR1 and CDR2 (germline): MNHNY, SVGAGI (reference sequence). The CDR3 consists of 13 residues. Between the trimmed V and J ends, which lost 6 bases and 0 bases, there was a span of 5 bases. CDR3 sequence: CASRETNTGELFF. The CDR3 nucleotides are TGTGCCAGCAGAGAGACGAACACCGGGGAGCTGTTTTTT.

This clonotype has more than one count but fewer than ten. V is TRBV7-9 and J is TRBJ2-1; possibly TRBD2 for D (5 bases). The V end was cut by 5 bases, the J end by 6 bases, with 23 bases between. This CDR3 comprises 17 residues. Germline-derived CDR1 and CDR2 are SEHNR and FQNEAQ (reference sequence). CDR3: CASSPFSRVARPNEQFF. The CDR3 DNA follows: TGTGCCAGCAGCCCTTTTTCGCGGGTAGCGAGGCCCAATGAGCAGTTCTTC.

The chain joins TRBV24-1 to TRBJ2-1; 13 positions match TRBD2. Germline trimming cut 0 bases from V and 8 bases from J; bases unmatched to any gene: 6. The CDR3 covers 17 residues. Germline CDR1 KGHDR, CDR2 SFDVKD. CDR3 sequence: CATSDLKLAGGGDEQFF. In nucleotides, the CDR3 is TGTGCCACCAGTGATTTGAAACTAGCGGGAGGGGGCGATGAGCAGTTCTTC.

The J gene is TRBJ1-5, the V gene TRBV20-1; D unresolved. This CDR3 comprises 14 residues. Trimming took 1 base from V and 0 from J, leaving 7 bases between them. Germline V lookup: CDR1 DFQATT, CDR2 SNEGSKA (reference sequence). CDR3 DNA sequence: TGCAGTGCTAGAGCCCCTGCTAGCAATCAGCCCCAGCATTTT. Its translation: CSARAPASNQPQHF.

This clonotype was detected a few times. This chain joins TRBV6-6 and TRBJ2-7; no reliable D call. V dropped 5 bases and J dropped 4 bases, with 9 bases sitting between them. CDR3 length equals 12 residues. Germline V gives CDR1 MNHNY, CDR2 SVGAGI (reference sequence). The CDR3 reads CASSPRYYEQYF. The CDR3 bases are TGTGCCAGCAGTCCCCGCTATTACGAGCAGTACTTC.

This clonotype has just a few counts. This chain connects TRBV29-1 to TRBJ1-2; D call uncertain. V was trimmed by 4 bases and J by 8 bases, leaving 17 bases between them. This CDR3 contains 13 residues. Germline loops: CDR1 SQVTM, CDR2 ANQGSEA. CDR3 sequence: CSVVAPQEEGYTF. Here the CDR3 DNA reads TGCAGCGTTGTCGCGCCCCAGGAGGAAGGCTACACCTTC.

This clonotype turned up a few times. CDR3 residues: CAWSVSGNQPQHF. The CDR3 DNA follows: TGTGCCTGGAGTGTTTCGGGAAATCAGCCCCAGCATTTT. The J gene is TRBJ1-5, the V gene TRBV30; D is ambiguous. Germline-derived CDR1 and CDR2 are GTSNPN and SVGIG (reference sequence). CDR3 length equals 13 residues. The germline V and J ends were trimmed by 0 bases and 4 bases, with 7 bases remaining between them.

V is TRBV5-4 and J is TRBJ2-7; 7 bases are shared with TRBD1. This CDR3 comprises 20 residues. CDR1 SGHNT and CDR2 YYREEE come from the germline V gene (reference sequence). V lost 2 bases and J lost 2; bases outside the gene matches: 22. CDR3 DNA sequence: TGTGCCAGCAGCTTTGGCGAGGGCTGGACAGGACGATACAATACCTACGAGCAGTACTTC. This codes for CASSFGEGWTGRYNTYEQYF.